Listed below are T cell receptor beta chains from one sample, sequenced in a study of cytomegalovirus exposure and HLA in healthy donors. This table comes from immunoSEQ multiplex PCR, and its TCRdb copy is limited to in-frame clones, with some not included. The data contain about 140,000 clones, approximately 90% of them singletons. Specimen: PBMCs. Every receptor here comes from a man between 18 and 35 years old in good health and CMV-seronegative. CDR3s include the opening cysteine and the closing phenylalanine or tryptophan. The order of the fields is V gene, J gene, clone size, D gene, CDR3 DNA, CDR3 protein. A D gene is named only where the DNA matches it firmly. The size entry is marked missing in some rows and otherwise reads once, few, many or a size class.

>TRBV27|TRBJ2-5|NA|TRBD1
TGTGCCAGCAGTTTTGAGGGGGCGGGGACCCAGTACTTC
CASSFEGAGTQYF
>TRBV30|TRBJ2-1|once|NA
TGTGCCTGGAGTATAGACAGCCCCTTCAATGAGCAGTTCTTC
CAWSIDSPFNEQFF
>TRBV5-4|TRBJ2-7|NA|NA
TGTGCCAGCAGCTTGGCGACAGGCGAGCAGTACTTC
CASSLATGEQYF
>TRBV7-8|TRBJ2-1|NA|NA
TGTGCCAGCAGATCTTCAGGTGAGCAGTTCTTC
CASRSSGEQFF
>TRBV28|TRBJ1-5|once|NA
TGTGCCAGCAGTTTATGGCAGGTCAATCAGCCCCAGCATTTT
CASSLWQVNQPQHF
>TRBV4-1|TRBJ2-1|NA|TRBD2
TGCGCCAGCAGCCCACGGACTAGCGGGAATTCCTACAATGAGCAGTTCTTC
CASSPRTSGNSYNEQFF
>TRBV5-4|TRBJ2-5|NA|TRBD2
TGTGCCAGCAGCCTGAGGGCTAGCGGGAGGTTGGAGACCCAGTACTTC
CASSLRASGRLETQYF
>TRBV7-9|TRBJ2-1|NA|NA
TGTGCCAGCAGCTTAACACTAGGGAATGAGCAGTTCTTC
CASSLTLGNEQFF
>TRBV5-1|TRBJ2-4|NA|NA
TGCGCCAGCAGCGCTACAGGGTTCCTAGCCAAAAACATTCAGTACTTC
CASSATGFLAKNIQYF
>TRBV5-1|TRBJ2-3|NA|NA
TGCGCCAGCAGTCTCGGGGTCAACCACATAGATACGCAGTATTTT
CASSLGVNHIDTQYF
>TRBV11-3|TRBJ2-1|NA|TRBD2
TGTGCCAGCAGCTTAGCAAAAGCGGGAGGGCCTTCCTACAATGAGCAGTTCTTC
CASSLAKAGGPSYNEQFF
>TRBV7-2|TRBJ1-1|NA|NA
TGTGCCAGCAGCCCCTTTTCGGTGAACACTGAAGCTTTCTTT
CASSPFSVNTEAFF
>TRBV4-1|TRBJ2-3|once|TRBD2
TGCGCCAGCCATTATGGACTAGCGGGGTCGGATACGCAGTATTTT
CASHYGLAGSDTQYF
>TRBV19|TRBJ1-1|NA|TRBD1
TGTGCCAGTAGCCCTGACAGGGTTAGTGAAGCTTTCTTT
CASSPDRVSEAFF
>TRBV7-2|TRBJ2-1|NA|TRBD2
TGTGCCAGCAGCTTAAGGACTAGCAGCAATGAGCAGTTCTTC
CASSLRTSSNEQFF
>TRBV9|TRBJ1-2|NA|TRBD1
TGTGCCAGCAGCGTGGGACAGGCGGCCTATGGCTACACCTTC
CASSVGQAAYGYTF
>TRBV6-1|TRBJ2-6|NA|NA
TGTGCCAGCAGTGACTTATCTGGGGCCAACGTCCTGACTTTC
CASSDLSGANVLTF
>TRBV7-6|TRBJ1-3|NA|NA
TGTGCCAGCAGCCGCCTCTCAGTGATCTCTGGAAACACCATATATTTT
CASSRLSVISGNTIYF
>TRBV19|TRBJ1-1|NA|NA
TGTGCCAGTAGTATTAACAGCTGGGAGGGCACTGAAGCTTTCTTT
CASSINSWEGTEAFF
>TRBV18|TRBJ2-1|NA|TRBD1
TGTGCCAGCTCATCCGGACAGGGCAGCTCCTACAATGAGCAGTTCTTC
CASSSGQGSSYNEQFF
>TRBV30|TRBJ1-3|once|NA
TGTGCCTGGAGTGGACTCCACCACTCTGGAAACACCATATATTTT
CAWSGLHHSGNTIYF
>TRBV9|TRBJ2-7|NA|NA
TGTGCCAGCAGCGTAGGCGCAGACTTGTACGGGCAGTACTTC
CASSVGADLYGQYF
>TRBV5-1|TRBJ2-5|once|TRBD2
TGCGCCAGCAAACAGACTAGCGCCGATGCTGAGACCCAGTACTTC
CASKQTSADAETQYF
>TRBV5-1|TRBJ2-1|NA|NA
TGCGCCAGCAGCTTGCTAGGGGCGGAGAATGAGCAGTTCTTC
CASSLLGAENEQFF
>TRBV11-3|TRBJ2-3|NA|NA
TGTGCCAGCAGCTTAGGATCTCGACTAGTTGTAGATACGCAGTATTTT
CASSLGSRLVVDTQYF
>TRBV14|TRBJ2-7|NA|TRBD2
TGTGCCAGCAGTCCTAGCGGCGAGACGTACGAGCAGTACTTC
CASSPSGETYEQYF
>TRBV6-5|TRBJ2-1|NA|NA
TGTGCCAGCATGGGAGAACGGAACTCCTACAATGAGCAGTTCTTC
CASMGERNSYNEQFF
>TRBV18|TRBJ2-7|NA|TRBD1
TGTGCCAGCTCACCACTTGTTACAGGGGGTAACGACGAGCAGTACTTC
CASSPLVTGGNDEQYF
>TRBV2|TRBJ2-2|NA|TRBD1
TGTGCCAGCAACAGACAGGGTGCGGTGCCCGGGGAGCTGTTTTTT
CASNRQGAVPGELFF
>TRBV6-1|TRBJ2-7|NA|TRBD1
TGTGCCAGCAGCTATGGGACAGGTGGTAACTACGAGCAGTACTTC
CASSYGTGGNYEQYF
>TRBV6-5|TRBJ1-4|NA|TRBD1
TGTGCCAGCTCAAGGGGCACGGGACAGCTAGAAAAACTGTTTTTT
CASSRGTGQLEKLFF
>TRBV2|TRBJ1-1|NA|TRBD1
TGTGCCAGCAGTTACAGGGGGCAGGACACTGAAGCTTTCTTT
CASSYRGQDTEAFF
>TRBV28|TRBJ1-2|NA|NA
TGTGCCAGCACCCAATATCAGGGGTATGGCTACACCTTC
CASTQYQGYGYTF
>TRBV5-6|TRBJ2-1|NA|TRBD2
TGTGCCAGCAGCTTGGTCTCGACTAGCGGGACTAATGAGCAGTTCTTC
CASSLVSTSGTNEQFF
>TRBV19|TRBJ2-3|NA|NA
TGTGCCAGTAAAACAGGGAGCACAGATACGCAGTATTTT
CASKTGSTDTQYF
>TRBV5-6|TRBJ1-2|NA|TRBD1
TGTGCCAGCAGCACTCGGACAGGGACCGGCCTAGGCTACACCTTC
CASSTRTGTGLGYTF
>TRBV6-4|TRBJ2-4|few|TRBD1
TGTGCCAGCAGTGACTTCCCGGGACAGGGAAACATTCAGTACTTC
CASSDFPGQGNIQYF
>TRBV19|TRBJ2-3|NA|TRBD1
TGTGCCAGTAGTTTAAACCGGGACAGACGCACAGATACGCAGTATTTT
CASSLNRDRRTDTQYF
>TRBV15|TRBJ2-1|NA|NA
TGTGCCACCAGCAGAGCCTTCAATGAGCAGTTCTTC
CATSRAFNEQFF
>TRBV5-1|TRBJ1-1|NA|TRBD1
TGCGCCAGCACCACAGGGGGGCGGGAAGCTTTCTTT
CASTTGGREAFF
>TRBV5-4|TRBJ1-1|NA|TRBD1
TGTGCCAGCAGCAACTCCGGGACAGCCAGGAACACTGAAGCTTTCTTT
CASSNSGTARNTEAFF